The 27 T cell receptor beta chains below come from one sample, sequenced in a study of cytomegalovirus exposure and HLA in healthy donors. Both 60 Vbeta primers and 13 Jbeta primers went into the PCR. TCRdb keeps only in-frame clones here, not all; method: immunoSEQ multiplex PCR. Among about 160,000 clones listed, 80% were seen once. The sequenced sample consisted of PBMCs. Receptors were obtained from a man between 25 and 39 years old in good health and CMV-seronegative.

The CDR3 spells CASGPGQGTTDTQYF. The CDR3 DNA reads as TGTGCCAGCGGGCCGGGACAGGGCACAACAGATACGCAGTATTTT. The gene calls are TRBV9 and TRBJ2-3, with 9 nucleotides matching TRBD1. The trim removed 7 bases at V and 3 bases at J, leaving 9 bases unmatched. The CDR3 sequence is 15 residues long. CDR1 and CDR2 (germline): SGDLS, YYNGEE.

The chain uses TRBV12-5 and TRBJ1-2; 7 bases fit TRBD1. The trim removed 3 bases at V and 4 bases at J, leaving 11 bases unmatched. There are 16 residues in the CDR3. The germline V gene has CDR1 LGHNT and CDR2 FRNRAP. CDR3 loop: CASGFRGARGIYGYTF. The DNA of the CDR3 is TGTGCTAGTGGTTTTAGAGGGGCCAGGGGGATCTATGGCTACACCTTC. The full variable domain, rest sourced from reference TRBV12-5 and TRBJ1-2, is DARVTQTPRHKVTEMGQEVTMRCQPILGHNTVFWYRQTMMQGLELLAYFRNRAPLDDSGMPKDRFSAEMPDATLATLKIQPSEPRDSAVYFCASGFRGARGIYGYTFGSGTRLTVV.

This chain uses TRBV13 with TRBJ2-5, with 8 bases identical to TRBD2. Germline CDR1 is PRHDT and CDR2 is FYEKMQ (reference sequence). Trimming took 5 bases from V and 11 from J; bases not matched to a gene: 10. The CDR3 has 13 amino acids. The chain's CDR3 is CASSLMTAGEQYF. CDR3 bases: TGTGCCAGCAGCCTCATGACAGCGGGGGAGCAGTACTTC.

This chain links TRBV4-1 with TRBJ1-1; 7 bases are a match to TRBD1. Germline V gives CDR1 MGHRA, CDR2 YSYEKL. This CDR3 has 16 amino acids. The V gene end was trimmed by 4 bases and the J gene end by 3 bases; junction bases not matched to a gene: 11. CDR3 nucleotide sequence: TGCGCCAGCAGCCCAGCAAATACAGGGGTGGACACTGAAGCTTTCTTT. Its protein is CASSPANTGVDTEAFF.

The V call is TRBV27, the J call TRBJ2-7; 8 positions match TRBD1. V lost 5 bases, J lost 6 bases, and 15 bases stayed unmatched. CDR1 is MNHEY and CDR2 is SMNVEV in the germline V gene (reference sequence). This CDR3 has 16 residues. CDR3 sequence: CASSPVGQGGSGEQYF. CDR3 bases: TGTGCCAGCAGTCCCGTCGGACAGGGAGGTAGTGGCGAGCAGTACTTC.

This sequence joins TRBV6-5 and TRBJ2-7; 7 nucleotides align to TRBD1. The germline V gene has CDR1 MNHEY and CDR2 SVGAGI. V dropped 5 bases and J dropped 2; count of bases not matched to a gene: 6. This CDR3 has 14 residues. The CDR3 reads CASSGQAFAYEQYF. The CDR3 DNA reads TGTGCCAGCAGTGGACAGGCCTTCGCCTACGAGCAGTACTTC.

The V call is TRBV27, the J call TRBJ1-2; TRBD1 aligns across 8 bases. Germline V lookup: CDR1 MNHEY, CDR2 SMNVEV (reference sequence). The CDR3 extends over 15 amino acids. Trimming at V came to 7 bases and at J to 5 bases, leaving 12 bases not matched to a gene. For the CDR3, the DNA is TGTGCCAGCACGTTTTCAGGGGGCGGGGATTATGGCTACACCTTC. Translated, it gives CASTFSGGGDYGYTF.

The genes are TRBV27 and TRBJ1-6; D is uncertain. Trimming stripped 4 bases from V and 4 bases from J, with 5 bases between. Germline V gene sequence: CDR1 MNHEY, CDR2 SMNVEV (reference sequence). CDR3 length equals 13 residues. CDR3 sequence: CASSSRYNSPLHF. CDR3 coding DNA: TGTGCCAGCAGTTCCCGGTATAATTCACCCCTCCACTTT.

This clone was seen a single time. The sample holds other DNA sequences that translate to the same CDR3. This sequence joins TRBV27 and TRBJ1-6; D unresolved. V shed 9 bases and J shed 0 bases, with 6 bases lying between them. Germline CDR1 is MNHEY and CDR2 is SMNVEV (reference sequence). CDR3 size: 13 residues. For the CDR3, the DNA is TGTGCCAGTAAGAGCTCCTATAATTCACCCCTCCACTTT. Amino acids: CASKSSYNSPLHF.

This CDR3 reads CASSHPGQGVLVTGELFF. The DNA of the CDR3 is TGCGCCAGCAGTCACCCGGGACAGGGGGTACTTGTGACCGGGGAGCTGTTTTTT. The chain recombines TRBV5-1 with TRBJ2-2; TRBD1 agrees at 11 bases. Germline V gives CDR1 SGHRS, CDR2 YFSETQ. V shed 5 bases, J shed 5 bases, and the junction held 14 bases outside the gene matches. The CDR3 contains 18 residues.

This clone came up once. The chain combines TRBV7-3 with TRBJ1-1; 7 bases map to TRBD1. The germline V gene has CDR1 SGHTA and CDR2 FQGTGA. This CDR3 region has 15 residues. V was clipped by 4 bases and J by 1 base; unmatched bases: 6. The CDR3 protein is CASSSTGPGNTEAFF. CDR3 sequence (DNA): TGTGCCAGCAGCTCGACAGGGCCGGGGAACACTGAAGCTTTCTTT.

Here the CDR3 reads CASSSREQPQHF. Written as DNA, the CDR3 is TGTGCCAGCTCATCCCGGGAGCAGCCCCAGCATTTT. The chain joins TRBV18 to TRBJ1-5; D gene ambiguous. The germline V and J ends were trimmed by 5 bases and 7 bases, with 9 bases remaining between them. Germline-derived CDR1 and CDR2 are KGHSH and LQKENI. This CDR3 contains 12 residues.

Written as DNA, the CDR3 is TGTGCCAGCAGCCTCGAGGGACAGGGGAACACTGAAGCTTTCTTT. Its translation is CASSLEGQGNTEAFF. This chain joins TRBV2 and TRBJ1-1, with TRBD1 matching 9 bases. From germline, CDR1 is SNHLY and CDR2 FYNNEI. V lost 6 bases to trimming and J lost 1 base; unmatched junction nucleotides: 6. CDR3 length equals 15 residues.

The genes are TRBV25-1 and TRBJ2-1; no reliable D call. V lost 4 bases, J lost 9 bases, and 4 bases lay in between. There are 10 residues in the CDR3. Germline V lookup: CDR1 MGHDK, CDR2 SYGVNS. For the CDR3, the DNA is TGTGCCAGCAGTGGGGCTGAGCAGTTCTTC. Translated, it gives CASSGAEQFF.

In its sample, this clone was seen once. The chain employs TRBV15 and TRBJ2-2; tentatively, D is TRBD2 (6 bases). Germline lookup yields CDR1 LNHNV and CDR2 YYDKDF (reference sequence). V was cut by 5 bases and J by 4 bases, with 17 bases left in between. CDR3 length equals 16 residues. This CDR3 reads CATSRGGSIGTGELFF. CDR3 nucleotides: TGTGCCACCAGCCGAGGAGGGAGCATCGGCACCGGGGAGCTGTTTTTT.

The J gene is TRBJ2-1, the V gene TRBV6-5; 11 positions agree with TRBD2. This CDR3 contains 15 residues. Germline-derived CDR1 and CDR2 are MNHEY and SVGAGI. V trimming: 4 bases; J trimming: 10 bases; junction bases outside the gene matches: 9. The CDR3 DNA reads TGTGCCAGCAGTTTTAGCGGGAGGGCCTGGGGCGAGCAGTTCTTC. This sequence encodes CASSFSGRAWGEQFF.

This CDR3 reads CASSPFPKGNYDSYEQYF. CDR3 coding DNA: TGCGCCAGCAGCCCCTTTCCTAAAGGAAACTATGACTCCTACGAGCAGTACTTC. The chain carries TRBV4-1 and TRBJ2-7; D is uncertain. The germline V gene has CDR1 MGHRA and CDR2 YSYEKL. CDR3 length equals 18 residues. V was clipped by 4 bases and J by 0 bases, with 22 bases between them.

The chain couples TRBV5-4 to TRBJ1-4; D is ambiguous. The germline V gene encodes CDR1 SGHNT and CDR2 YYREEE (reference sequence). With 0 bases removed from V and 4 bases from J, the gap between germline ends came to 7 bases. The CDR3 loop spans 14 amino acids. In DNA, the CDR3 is TGTGCCAGCAGCTTGGGTGGAGGTAATGAAAAACTGTTTTTT. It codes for CASSLGGGNEKLFF.

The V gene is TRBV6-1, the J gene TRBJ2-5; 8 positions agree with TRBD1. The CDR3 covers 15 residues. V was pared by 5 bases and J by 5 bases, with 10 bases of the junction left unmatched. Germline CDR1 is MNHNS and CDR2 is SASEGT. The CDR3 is CASSFRTGSEETQYF. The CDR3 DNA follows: TGTGCCAGCAGTTTCCGGACAGGGTCGGAGGAGACCCAGTACTTC.

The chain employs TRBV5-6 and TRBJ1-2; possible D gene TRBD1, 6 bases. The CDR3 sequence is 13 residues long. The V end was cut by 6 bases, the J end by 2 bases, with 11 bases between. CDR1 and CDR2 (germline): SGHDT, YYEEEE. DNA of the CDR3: TGTGCCAGCACCCTAACAGGGAACTATGGCTACACCTTC. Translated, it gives CASTLTGNYGYTF. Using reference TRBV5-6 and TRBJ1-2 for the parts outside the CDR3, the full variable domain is DAGVTQSPTHLIKTRGQQVTLRCSPKSGHDTVSWYQQALGQGPQFIFQYYEEEERQRGNFPDRFSGHQFPNYSSELNVNALLLGDSALYLCASTLTGNYGYTFGSGTRLTVV.

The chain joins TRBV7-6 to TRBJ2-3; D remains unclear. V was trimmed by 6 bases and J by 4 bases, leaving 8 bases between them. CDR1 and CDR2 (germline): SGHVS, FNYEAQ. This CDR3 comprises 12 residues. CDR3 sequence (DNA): TGTGCCAGCAGTTCGTTCGCAGATACGCAGTATTTT. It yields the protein CASSSFADTQYF.

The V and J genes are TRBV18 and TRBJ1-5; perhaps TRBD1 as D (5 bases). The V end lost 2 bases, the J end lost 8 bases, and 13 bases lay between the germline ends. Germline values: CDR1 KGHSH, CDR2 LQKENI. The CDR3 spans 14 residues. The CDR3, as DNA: TGTGCCAGCTCACCATGGCAGGGCGGGGAGCCCCAGCATTTT. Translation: CASSPWQGGEPQHF.

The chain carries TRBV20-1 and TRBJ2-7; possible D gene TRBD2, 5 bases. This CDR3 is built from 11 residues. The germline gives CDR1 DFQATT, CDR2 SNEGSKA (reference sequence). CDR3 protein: CSPRTSSEQYF. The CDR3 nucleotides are TGCAGCCCTAGGACTTCCAGCGAGCAGTACTTC.

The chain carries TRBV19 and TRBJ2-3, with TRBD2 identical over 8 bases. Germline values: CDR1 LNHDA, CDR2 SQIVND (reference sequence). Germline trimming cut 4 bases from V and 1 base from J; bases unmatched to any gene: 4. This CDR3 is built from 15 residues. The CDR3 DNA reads TGTGCCAGTAGTACTTCAGCGGGGGGCACAGATACGCAGTATTTT. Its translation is CASSTSAGGTDTQYF.

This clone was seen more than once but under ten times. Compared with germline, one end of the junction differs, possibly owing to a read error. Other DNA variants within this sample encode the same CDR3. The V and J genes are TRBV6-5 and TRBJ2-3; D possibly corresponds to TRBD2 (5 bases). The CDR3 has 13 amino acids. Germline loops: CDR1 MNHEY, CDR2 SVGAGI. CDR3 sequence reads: CASSWASRDTQYF. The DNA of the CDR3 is TGTGCCAGCAGTTGGGCTAGCAGAGATACGCAGTATTTT.

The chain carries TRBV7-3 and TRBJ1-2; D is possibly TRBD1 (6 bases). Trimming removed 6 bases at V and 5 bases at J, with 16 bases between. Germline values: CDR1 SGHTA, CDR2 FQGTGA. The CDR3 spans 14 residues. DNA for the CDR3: TGTGCCAGCAGACTTAACAGGGACGCGTATGGCTACACCTTC. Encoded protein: CASRLNRDAYGYTF. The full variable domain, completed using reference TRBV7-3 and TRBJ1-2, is GAGVSQTPSNKVTEKGKYVELRCDPISGHTALYWYRQSLGQGPEFLIYFQGTGAADDSGLPNDRFFAVRPEGSVSTLKIQRTERGDSAVYLCASRLNRDAYGYTFGSGTRLTVV.

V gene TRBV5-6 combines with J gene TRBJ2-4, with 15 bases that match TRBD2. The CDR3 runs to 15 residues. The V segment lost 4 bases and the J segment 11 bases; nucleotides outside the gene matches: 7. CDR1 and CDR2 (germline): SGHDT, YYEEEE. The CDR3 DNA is TGTGCCAGCAGCCTTGGACTAGCGGGGGGGATCGTTCAGTACTTC. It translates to CASSLGLAGGIVQYF.